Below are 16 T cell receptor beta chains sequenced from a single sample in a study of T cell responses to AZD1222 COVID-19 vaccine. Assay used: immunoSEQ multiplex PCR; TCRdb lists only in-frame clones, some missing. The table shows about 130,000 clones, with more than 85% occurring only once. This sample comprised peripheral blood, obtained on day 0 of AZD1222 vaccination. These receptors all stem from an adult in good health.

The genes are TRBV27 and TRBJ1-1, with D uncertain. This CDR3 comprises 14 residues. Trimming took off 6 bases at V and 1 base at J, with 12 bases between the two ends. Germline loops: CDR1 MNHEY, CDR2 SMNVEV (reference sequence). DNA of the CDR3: TGTGCCAGCAGACCCACGACCCCGAACACTGAAGCTTTCTTT. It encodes CASRPTTPNTEAFF.

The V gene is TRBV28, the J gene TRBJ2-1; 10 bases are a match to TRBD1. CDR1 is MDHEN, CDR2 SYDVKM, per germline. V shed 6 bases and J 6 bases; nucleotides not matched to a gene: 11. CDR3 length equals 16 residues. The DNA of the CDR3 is TGTGCCAGCAGCTGGGACAGGGGCGGGAGGTCCAATGAGCAGTTCTTC. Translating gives CASSWDRGGRSNEQFF.

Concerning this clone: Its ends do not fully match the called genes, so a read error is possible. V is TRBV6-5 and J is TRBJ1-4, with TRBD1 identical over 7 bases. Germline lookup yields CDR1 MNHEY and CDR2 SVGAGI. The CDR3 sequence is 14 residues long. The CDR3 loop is CASNYRGLGEKLFF. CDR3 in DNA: TGTGCCAGCAATTACAGGGGTTTGGGCGAAAAACTGTTTTTT.

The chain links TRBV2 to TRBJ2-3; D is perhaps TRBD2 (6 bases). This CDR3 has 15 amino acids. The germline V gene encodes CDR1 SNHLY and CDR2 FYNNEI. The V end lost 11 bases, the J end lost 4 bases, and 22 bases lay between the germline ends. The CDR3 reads CALGALGLAADTQYF. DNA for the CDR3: TGTGCCCTGGGAGCCCTGGGACTGGCGGCAGATACGCAGTATTTT.

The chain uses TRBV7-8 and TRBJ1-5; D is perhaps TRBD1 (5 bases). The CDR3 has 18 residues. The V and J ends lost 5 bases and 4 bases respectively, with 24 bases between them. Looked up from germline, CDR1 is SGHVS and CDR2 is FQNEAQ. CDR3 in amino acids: CASSQLGVGPRGNQPQHF. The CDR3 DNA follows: TGTGCCAGCAGCCAACTGGGGGTAGGGCCTCGCGGGAATCAGCCCCAGCATTTT.

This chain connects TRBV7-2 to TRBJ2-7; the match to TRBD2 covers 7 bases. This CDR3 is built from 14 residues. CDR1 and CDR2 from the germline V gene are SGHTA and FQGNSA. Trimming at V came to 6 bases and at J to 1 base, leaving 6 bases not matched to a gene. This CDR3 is CASRNRLASYEQYF. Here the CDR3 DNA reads TGTGCCAGCAGAAATCGACTAGCATCCTACGAGCAGTACTTC.

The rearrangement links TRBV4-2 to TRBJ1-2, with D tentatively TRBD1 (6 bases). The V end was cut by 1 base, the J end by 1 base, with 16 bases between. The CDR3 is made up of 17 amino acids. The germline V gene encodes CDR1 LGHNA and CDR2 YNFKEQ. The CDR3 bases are TGTGCCAGCAGCCAAGGCTTCCGGGACACGCTTAACTATGGCTACACCTTC. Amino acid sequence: CASSQGFRDTLNYGYTF.

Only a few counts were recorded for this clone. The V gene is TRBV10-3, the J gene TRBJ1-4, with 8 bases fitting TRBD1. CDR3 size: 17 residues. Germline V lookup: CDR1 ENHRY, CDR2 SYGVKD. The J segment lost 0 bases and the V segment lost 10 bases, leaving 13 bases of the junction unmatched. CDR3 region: CATKDRGTIATNEKLFF. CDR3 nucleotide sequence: TGTGCCACTAAAGACAGGGGAACCATCGCAACTAATGAAAAACTGTTTTTT.

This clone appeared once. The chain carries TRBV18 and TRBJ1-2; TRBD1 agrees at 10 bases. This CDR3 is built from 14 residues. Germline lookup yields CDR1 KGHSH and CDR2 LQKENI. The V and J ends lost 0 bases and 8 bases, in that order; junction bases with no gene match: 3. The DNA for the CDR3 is TGTGCCAGCTCACCACCGTGGGACAGGGGAGGCTACACCTTC. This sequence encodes CASSPPWDRGGYTF.

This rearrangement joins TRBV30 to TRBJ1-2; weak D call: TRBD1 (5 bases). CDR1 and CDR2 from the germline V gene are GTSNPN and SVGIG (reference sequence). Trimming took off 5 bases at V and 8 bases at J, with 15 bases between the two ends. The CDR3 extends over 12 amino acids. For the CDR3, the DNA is TGTGCCTGGGGGGACGGAAGTCGGGGCTACACCTTC. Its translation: CAWGDGSRGYTF. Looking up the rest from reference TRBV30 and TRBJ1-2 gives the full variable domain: SQTIHQWPATLVQPVGSPLSLECTVEGTSNPNLYWYRQAAGRGLQLLFYSVGIGQISSEVPQNLSASRPQDRQFILSSKKLLLSDSGFYLCAWGDGSRGYTFGSGTRLTVV.

The CDR3 here is CASSQDPVGEQYF. CDR3 bases: TGTGCCAGCAGCCAAGATCCGGTAGGGGAGCAGTACTTC. The chain uses TRBV4-2 and TRBJ2-7; D remains unclear. Germline-derived CDR1 and CDR2 are LGHNA and YNFKEQ. V lost 0 bases and J 7 bases, leaving 10 bases between the germline ends. This CDR3 contains 13 residues.

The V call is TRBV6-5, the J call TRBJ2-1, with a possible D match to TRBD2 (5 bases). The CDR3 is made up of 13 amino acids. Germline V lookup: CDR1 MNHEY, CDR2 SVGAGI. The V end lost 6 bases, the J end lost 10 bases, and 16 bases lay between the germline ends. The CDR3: CASRLLDYGEQFF. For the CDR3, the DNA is TGTGCCAGCAGACTCCTTGACTACGGGGAGCAGTTCTTC.

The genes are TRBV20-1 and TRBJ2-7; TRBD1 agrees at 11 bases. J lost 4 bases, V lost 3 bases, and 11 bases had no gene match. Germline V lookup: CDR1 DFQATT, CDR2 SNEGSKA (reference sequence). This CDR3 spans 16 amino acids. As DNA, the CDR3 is TGCAGTGCTAGTGAACTATGGACAGGGGGCTTGTACGAGCAGTACTTC. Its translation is CSASELWTGGLYEQYF.

The CDR3 region is CASSSSQGGGYTF. The CDR3 DNA sequence: TGTGCCAGCAGTTCTTCCCAGGGGGGCGGCTACACCTTC. The genes are TRBV27 and TRBJ1-2; 7 nucleotides match TRBD1. The V and J ends lost 4 bases and 8 bases, in that order; junction bases with no gene match: 7. The V gene's germline CDR1 is MNHEY and CDR2 SMNVEV (reference sequence). The length of the CDR3 is 13 residues.

The CDR3 DNA reads as TGTGCCAGTAGTAGAACTAGCGGGGGTTCCTACGAGCAGTACTTC. It codes for CASSRTSGGSYEQYF. The chain couples TRBV19 to TRBJ2-7; 11 bases are a match to TRBD2. This CDR3 has 15 residues. Trimming took 4 bases from V and 1 from J; bases not matched to a gene: 3. Germline CDR1 LNHDA, CDR2 SQIVND (reference sequence).

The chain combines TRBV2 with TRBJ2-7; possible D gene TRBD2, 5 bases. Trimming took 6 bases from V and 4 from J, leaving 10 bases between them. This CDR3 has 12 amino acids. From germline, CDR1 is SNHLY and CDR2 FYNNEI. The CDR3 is CASRELGYEQYF. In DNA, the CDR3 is TGTGCCAGCAGGGAACTAGGGTACGAGCAGTACTTC.